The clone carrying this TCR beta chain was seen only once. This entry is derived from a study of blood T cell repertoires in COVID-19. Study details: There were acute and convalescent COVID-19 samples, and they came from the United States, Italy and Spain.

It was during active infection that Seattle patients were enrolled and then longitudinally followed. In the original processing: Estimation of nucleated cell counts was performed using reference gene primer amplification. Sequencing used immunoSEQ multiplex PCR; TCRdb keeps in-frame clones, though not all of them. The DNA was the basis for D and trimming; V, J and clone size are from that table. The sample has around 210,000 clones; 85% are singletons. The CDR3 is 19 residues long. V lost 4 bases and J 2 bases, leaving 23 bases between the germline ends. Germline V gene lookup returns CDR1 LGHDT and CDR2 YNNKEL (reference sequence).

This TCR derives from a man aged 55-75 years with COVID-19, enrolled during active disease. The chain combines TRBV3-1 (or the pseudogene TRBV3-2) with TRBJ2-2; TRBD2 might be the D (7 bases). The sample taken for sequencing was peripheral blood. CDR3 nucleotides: TGTGCCAGCAGCCCTCGCCATGGGGGGGCCACTTTTAACACCGGGGAGCTGTTTTTT. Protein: CASSPRHGGATFNTGELFF.